Below, 29 T cell receptor beta chains from the same sample are listed, as sequenced in a study of T-cell memory formation after mild COVID-19. One entry per CDR3 protein results from TCRdb running MiXCR on the 5' RACE reads. The repertoire includes a few hundred thousand distinct CDR3 sequences, around 16% of them detected once, and about a fifth sits in the top ten. The sequenced sample consisted of PBMCs or a T cell subset sorted from them (not recorded which). Receptor source: a man younger than 35 who had mild COVID-19 (a few samples of this study predate the infection). Cell type and time point are not known.

The genes are TRBV28 and TRBJ2-3; D is tentatively TRBD1 or TRBD2 (5 bases each). The germline CDR1 and CDR2 sequences are MDHEN and SYDVKM. The CDR3 totals 12 residues. Trimming removed 10 bases at V and 1 base at J, with 9 bases between. In DNA, the CDR3 is TGTGCCACTTCGGGACGCACAGATACGCAGTATTTT. Its protein is CATSGRTDTQYF.

The chain recombines TRBV20-1 with TRBJ2-3, with TRBD2 as a possible D gene (6 bases). CDR1 and CDR2 (germline): DFQATT, SNEGSKA (reference sequence). The CDR3 contains 16 residues. V was pared by 5 bases and J by 5 bases, with 23 bases between. The CDR3 coding sequence is TGCAGTGCTGGCGGCGTAAGGCGGGGTCTGGTAGATACGCAGTATTTT. Its translation: CSAGGVRRGLVDTQYF.

This chain connects TRBV18 to TRBJ1-1; the match to TRBD1 covers 7 bases. Germline V lookup: CDR1 KGHSH, CDR2 LQKENI. The CDR3 loop spans 16 amino acids. Trimming at V came to 3 bases and at J to 5 bases, leaving 12 bases not matched to a gene. The CDR3 reads CASSPVRGQGGTEAFF. The CDR3 nucleotides are TGTGCCAGCTCACCGGTGAGGGGGCAGGGAGGGACTGAAGCTTTCTTT.

This clonotype was picked up many times. The genes are TRBV7-6 and TRBJ1-2; no definite D call. This CDR3 comprises 14 residues. Per the germline V gene, CDR1 is SGHVS and CDR2 is FNYEAQ. Trimming took off 2 bases at V and 13 bases at J, with 20 bases between the two ends. In nucleotides, the CDR3 is TGTGCCAGCAGCTTAACCTCCGGGATCACCTTTGCCACCTTC. It encodes CASSLTSGITFATF. Drawing the rest from reference TRBV7-6 and TRBJ1-2, the complete variable domain is GAGVSQSPRYKVTKRGQDVALRCDPISGHVSLYWYRQALGQGPEFLTYFNYEAQQDKSGLPNDRFSAERPEGSISTLTIQRTEQRDSAMYRCASSLTSGITFATFGSGTRLTVV.

This clonotype was counted a few times. The chain recombines TRBV4-2 with TRBJ1-1; possible D gene TRBD1, 5 bases. From germline, CDR1 is LGHNA and CDR2 YNFKEQ. The V gene lost 0 bases and the J gene lost 12 bases, with 14 bases spanning the gap. The length of the CDR3 is 13 residues. This CDR3 is CASSQELHRGPFF. In nucleotides, the CDR3 is TGTGCCAGCAGCCAAGAACTACACCGGGGCCCTTTCTTT.

This clonotype was found a few times. CDR3 bases: TGTGCCAGCAGCGCGGGACTAGCGGGGCCCTCCTACAATGAGCAGTTCTTC. It is translated as CASSAGLAGPSYNEQFF. The chain has TRBV7-2 and TRBJ2-1, with 13 positions matching TRBD2. This CDR3 is built from 17 residues. The germline gives CDR1 SGHTA, CDR2 FQGNSA. Trimming cost V 5 bases and J 0 bases; bases outside gene matches: 4.

V and J are TRBV20-1 and TRBJ1-4; D uncertain. V was cut by 8 bases and J by 8 bases, with 12 bases left in between. Germline V lookup: CDR1 DFQATT, CDR2 SNEGSKA (reference sequence). CDR3 size: 11 residues. The DNA for the CDR3 is TGCAGTAGTAGGGTCGGGGAAAAACTGTTTTTT. Amino acid sequence: CSSRVGEKLFF.

There are many counts of this clonotype. The chain joins TRBV7-9 to TRBJ2-3; unclear D gene. CDR3 length equals 13 residues. Trimming stripped 5 bases from V and 2 bases from J, with 8 bases between. Germline CDR1 reads SEHNR; CDR2 reads FQNEAQ (reference sequence). The CDR3 is CASSQDPTDTQYF. The CDR3 bases are TGTGCCAGCAGCCAGGACCCCACAGATACGCAGTATTTT.

This clonotype appeared many times. This chain uses TRBV5-1 with TRBJ1-1, with D possibly matching TRBD1 (6 bases). The germline V and J ends were trimmed by 0 bases and 0 bases, with 9 bases remaining between them. The V gene's germline CDR1 is SGHRS and CDR2 YFSETQ. There are 15 residues in the CDR3. The DNA of the CDR3 is TGCGCCAGCAGCTTGGATGGGGGGCTGAACACTGAAGCTTTCTTT. As protein: CASSLDGGLNTEAFF.

Points on this clonotype: This clone may be a read error of a much larger clone one base away. The CDR3 DNA follows: TGTGCCAGCAGCTTAAATCGAGAGACCCAGTACTTC. It specifies CASSLNRETQYF. The rearrangement uses TRBV11-1 and TRBJ2-5; no clear D. This CDR3 comprises 12 residues. The V and J ends lost 2 bases and 4 bases respectively, with 5 bases between them. Germline CDR1 SGHAT, CDR2 FQDESV (reference sequence). The full variable domain, completed using reference TRBV11-1 and TRBJ2-5, is EAEVAQSPRYKITEKSQAVAFWCDPISGHATLYWYRQILGQGPELLVQFQDESVVDDSQLPKDRFSAERLKGVDSTLKIQPAELGDSAMYLCASSLNRETQYFGPGTRLLVL.

Only a few counts were recorded for this clonotype. V gene TRBV7-2 combines with J gene TRBJ2-7, with a tentative D call TRBD2 (5 bases). The ends were cut back, 3 bases at V and 2 bases at J, with 11 bases in the middle. Germline V gives CDR1 SGHTA, CDR2 FQGNSA. The CDR3 totals 14 residues. CDR3 protein: CASSFLTGTYEQYF. Here the CDR3 DNA reads TGTGCCAGCAGCTTCCTTACCGGGACCTACGAGCAGTACTTC.

This clonotype was counted only a few times. This chain links TRBV19 with TRBJ1-6; D is ambiguous. The germline gives CDR1 LNHDA, CDR2 SQIVND (reference sequence). The CDR3 has 17 residues. Trimming took off 0 bases at V and 5 bases at J, with 14 bases between the two ends. CDR3 protein: CASSIDRPGADNSPLHF. The CDR3 DNA follows: TGTGCCAGTAGTATAGATCGTCCAGGAGCAGATAATTCACCCCTCCACTTT.

This rearrangement joins TRBV6-5 to TRBJ2-1; D is tentatively TRBD1 or TRBD2 (5 bases each). Looked up from germline, CDR1 is MNHEY and CDR2 is SVGAGI. The CDR3 runs to 11 residues. Trimming took 5 bases from V and 14 from J, leaving 13 bases between them. The CDR3 coding sequence is TGTGCCAGCAGTACCGGGACGCGAAAGTTCTTC. This translates into CASSTGTRKFF.

The chain joins TRBV7-2 to TRBJ1-2; unclear D gene. Germline V gene sequence: CDR1 SGHTA, CDR2 FQGNSA. CDR3 length equals 13 residues. Trimming took off 4 bases at V and 2 bases at J, with 8 bases between the two ends. For the CDR3, the DNA is TGTGCCAGCAGCTCCCCCAGGAACTATGGCTACACCTTC. It yields the protein CASSSPRNYGYTF.

This clonotype turned up a few times. This chain uses TRBV7-2 with TRBJ2-7; 10 bases are a match to TRBD1. CDR1 and CDR2 from the germline V gene are SGHTA and FQGNSA. The V gene end was trimmed by 5 bases and the J gene end by 3 bases; junction bases not matched to a gene: 10. CDR3 size: 16 residues. In DNA form, the CDR3 reads TGTGCCAGCAGCCAAGCAATAGGGACAGGGGTCTACGAGCAGTACTTC. This sequence encodes CASSQAIGTGVYEQYF.

The genes are TRBV4-3 and TRBJ2-1; 7 bases map to TRBD1. The ends lost 0 bases at V and 8 bases at J; junction bases unmatched: 10. Germline lookup yields CDR1 LGHNA and CDR2 YSLEER. The CDR3 consists of 16 residues. In DNA, the CDR3 is TGCGCCAGCAGCCAAGAATGGTCAGGGGGTTACTATGAGCAGTTCTTC. Translation gives CASSQEWSGGYYEQFF.

This clonotype was observed at least ten times. This chain connects TRBV5-6 to TRBJ1-4; D possibly corresponds to TRBD1 (5 bases). CDR1 and CDR2 (germline): SGHDT, YYEEEE. Trimming shortened V by 2 bases and J by 7 bases, and 15 bases separated the two germline ends. CDR3 size: 15 residues. CDR3 nucleotide sequence: TGTGCCAGCAGCTTCTTATCCAGGGACGGTGAAAAACTGTTTTTT. Its translation: CASSFLSRDGEKLFF.

The chain recombines TRBV5-6 with TRBJ2-7; no clear D gene. Per the germline V gene, CDR1 is SGHDT and CDR2 is YYEEEE. V was cut by 4 bases and J by 2 bases, with 7 bases left in between. This CDR3 is 12 amino acids long. The CDR3 spells CASSMGPYEQYV. DNA for the CDR3: TGTGCCAGCAGCATGGGCCCCTACGAGCAGTACGTC.

This clonotype was detected only a few times. The chain recombines TRBV3-1 with TRBJ1-4; D is ambiguous. The CDR3 contains 16 residues. Germline CDR1 reads LGHDT; CDR2 reads YNNKEL (reference sequence). V lost 2 bases and J 5 bases, leaving 15 bases between the germline ends. Written as DNA, the CDR3 is TGTGCCAGCAGCCAATTTCGGTTGGTCAGCAATGAAAAACTGTTTTTT. Encoded protein: CASSQFRLVSNEKLFF.

The chain links TRBV3-1 to TRBJ2-3; D is ambiguous. The CDR3 is 14 amino acids. Trimming removed 0 bases from V and 5 bases from J, with 9 bases in between. Per the germline V gene, CDR1 is LGHDT and CDR2 is YNNKEL (reference sequence). This CDR3 is CASSQESWGDTQYF. As DNA, the CDR3 is TGTGCCAGCAGCCAAGAGTCTTGGGGAGATACGCAGTATTTT.

The sample holds a few counts of this clonotype. The V call is TRBV4-3, the J call TRBJ1-5, with a tentative D call TRBD1 (5 bases). The CDR3 is made up of 14 amino acids. CDR1 LGHNA and CDR2 YSLEER come from the germline V gene. The ends were cut back, 2 bases at V and 6 bases at J, with 11 bases in the middle. The CDR3 sequence: CASSQSQGAQPQHF. For the CDR3, the DNA is TGCGCCAGCAGCCAAAGTCAAGGGGCTCAGCCCCAGCATTTT.

This clonotype was seen a handful of times. This rearrangement joins TRBV12-3 or TRBV12-4 to TRBJ2-1; the match to TRBD1 covers 9 bases. With 6 bases clipped from V and 9 bases from J, the junction kept 9 bases outside the gene matches. The CDR3 totals 14 residues. CDR3 amino acids: CASRGTGTWSEQFF. CDR3 nucleotides: TGTGCCAGCAGGGGGACAGGGACATGGAGTGAGCAGTTCTTC.

J is TRBJ2-5 and V is TRBV7-2; possibly TRBD2 for D (6 bases). The germline V gene encodes CDR1 SGHTA and CDR2 FQGNSA. V dropped 6 bases and J dropped 5 bases, with 13 bases sitting between them. The CDR3 consists of 13 residues. The chain's CDR3 is CASRPTSPETQYF. DNA of the CDR3: TGTGCCAGCAGACCTACTAGCCCGGAGACCCAGTACTTC. Filled out from reference TRBV7-2 and TRBJ2-5, the complete variable domain reads GAGVSQSPSNKVTEKGKDVELRCDPISGHTALYWYRQSLGQGLEFLIYFQGNSAPDKSGLPSDRFSAERTGGSVSTLTIQRTQQEDSAVYLCASRPTSPETQYFGPGTRLLVL.

In this sample, this clonotype turned up many times. The chain uses TRBV15 and TRBJ1-1; the D gene is possibly TRBD1 (6 bases). This CDR3 contains 14 residues. The V end was cut by 7 bases, the J end by 6 bases, with 18 bases between. The V gene's germline CDR1 is LNHNV and CDR2 YYDKDF (reference sequence). CDR3 sequence (DNA): TGTGCCACCAACGCGGCAGGGGTAGGGGCTGAAGCTTTCTTT. Protein product: CATNAAGVGAEAFF.

This clonotype turned up a few times. The chain couples TRBV9 to TRBJ2-5; the match to TRBD2 covers 11 bases. From germline, CDR1 is SGDLS and CDR2 YYNGEE. The CDR3 loop spans 15 amino acids. Unmatched junction bases numbered 6, after V lost 3 bases and J lost 5 bases. The CDR3 sequence is CASSALAGGYETQYF. For the CDR3, the DNA is TGTGCCAGCAGCGCCCTAGCGGGGGGATATGAGACCCAGTACTTC. The full variable domain, rest sourced from reference TRBV9 and TRBJ2-5, is DSGVTQTPKHLITATGQRVTLRCSPRSGDLSVYWYQQSLDQGLQFLIQYYNGEERAKGNILERFSAQQFPDLHSELNLSSLELGDSALYFCASSALAGGYETQYFGPGTRLLVL.

This clonotype was counted only a few times. The gene calls are TRBV4-3 and TRBJ1-5, with D tentatively TRBD1 (5 bases). The V end was cut by 1 base, the J end by 0 bases, with 7 bases between. This CDR3 is 15 amino acids long. CDR1 is LGHNA and CDR2 is YSLEER in the germline V gene. CDR3 residues: CASSQGGGSNQPQHF. For the CDR3, the DNA is TGCGCCAGCAGCCAAGGGGGCGGTAGCAATCAGCCCCAGCATTTT.

DNA of the CDR3: TGCAGTGCTACAACAGGGTACAATCCCTTCGGAAACACCATATATTTT. This translates into CSATTGYNPFGNTIYF. The chain uses TRBV20-1 and TRBJ1-3, with D possibly being TRBD1 (6 bases). The ends were cut back, 4 bases at V and 4 bases at J, with 20 bases in the middle. There are 16 residues in the CDR3. Germline CDR1 DFQATT, CDR2 SNEGSKA (reference sequence).

V gene TRBV27 combines with J gene TRBJ2-7; D is possibly TRBD2 (6 bases). Trimming removed 0 bases at V and 2 bases at J, with 11 bases between. Germline-derived CDR1 and CDR2 are MNHEY and SMNVEV (reference sequence). The CDR3 has 15 residues. The CDR3 reads CASSLSIGGTYEQYF. Here the CDR3 DNA reads TGTGCCAGCAGTTTATCTATAGGAGGGACCTACGAGCAGTACTTC.

The rearrangement uses TRBV5-1 and TRBJ1-1, with D possibly being TRBD1 (6 bases). V was pared by 0 bases and J by 11 bases, with 11 bases between. The CDR3 runs 12 residues. From germline, CDR1 is SGHRS and CDR2 YFSETQ. The CDR3 DNA follows: TGCGCCAGCAGCTTGGTCCAGGGGTACGCTTTCTTT. It translates to CASSLVQGYAFF.